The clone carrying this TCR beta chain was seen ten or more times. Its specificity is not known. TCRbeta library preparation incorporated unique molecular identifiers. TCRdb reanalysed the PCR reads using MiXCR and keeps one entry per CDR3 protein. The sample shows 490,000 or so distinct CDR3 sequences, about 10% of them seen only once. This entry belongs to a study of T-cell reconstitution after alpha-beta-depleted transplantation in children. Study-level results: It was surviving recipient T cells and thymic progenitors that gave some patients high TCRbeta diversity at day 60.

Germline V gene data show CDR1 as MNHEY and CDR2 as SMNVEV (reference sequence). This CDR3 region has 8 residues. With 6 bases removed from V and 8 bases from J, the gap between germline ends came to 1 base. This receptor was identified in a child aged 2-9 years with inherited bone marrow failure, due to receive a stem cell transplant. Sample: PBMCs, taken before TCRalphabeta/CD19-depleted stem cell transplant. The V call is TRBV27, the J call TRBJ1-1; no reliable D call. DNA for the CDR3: TGTGCCAGCAGGGAAGCTTTCTTT. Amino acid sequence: CASREAFF.